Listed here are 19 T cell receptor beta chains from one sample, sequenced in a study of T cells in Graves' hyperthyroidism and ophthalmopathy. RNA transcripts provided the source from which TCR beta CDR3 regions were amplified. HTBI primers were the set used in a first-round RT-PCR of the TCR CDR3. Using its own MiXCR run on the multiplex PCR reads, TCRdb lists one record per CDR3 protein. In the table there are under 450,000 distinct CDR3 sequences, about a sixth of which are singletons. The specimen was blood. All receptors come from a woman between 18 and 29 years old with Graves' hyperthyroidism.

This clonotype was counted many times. The CDR3 coding sequence is TGTGCCAGCAGTGGGGTAGGACTAGCGGGGCCCCTATTGAATGAGCAGTTCTTC. Translated: CASSGVGLAGPLLNEQFF. The chain carries TRBV2 and TRBJ2-1, with 12 bases lining up with TRBD2. Trimming at V came to 4 bases and at J to 7 bases, leaving 14 bases not matched to a gene. CDR3 length equals 18 residues. Germline lookup yields CDR1 SNHLY and CDR2 FYNNEI.

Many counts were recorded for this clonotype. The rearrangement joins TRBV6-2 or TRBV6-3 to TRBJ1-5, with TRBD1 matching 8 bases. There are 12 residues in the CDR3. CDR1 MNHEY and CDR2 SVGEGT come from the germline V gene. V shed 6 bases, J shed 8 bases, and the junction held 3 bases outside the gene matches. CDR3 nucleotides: TGTGCCAGCAGGACAGGGGAGAAGCCCCAGCATTTT. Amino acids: CASRTGEKPQHF.

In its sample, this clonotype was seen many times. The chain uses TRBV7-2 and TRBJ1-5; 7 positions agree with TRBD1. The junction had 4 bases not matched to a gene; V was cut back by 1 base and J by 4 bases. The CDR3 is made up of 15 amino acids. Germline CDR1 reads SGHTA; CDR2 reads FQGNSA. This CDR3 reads CASSLGGTENQPQHF. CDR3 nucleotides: TGTGCCAGCAGCTTAGGGGGGACAGAGAATCAGCCCCAGCATTTT.

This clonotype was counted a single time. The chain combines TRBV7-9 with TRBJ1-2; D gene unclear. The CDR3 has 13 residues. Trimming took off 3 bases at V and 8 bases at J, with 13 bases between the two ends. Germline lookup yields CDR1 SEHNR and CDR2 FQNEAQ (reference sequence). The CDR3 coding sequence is TGTGCCAGCAGCTTCGATTCTTACGGCGGCTACACCTTC. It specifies CASSFDSYGGYTF.

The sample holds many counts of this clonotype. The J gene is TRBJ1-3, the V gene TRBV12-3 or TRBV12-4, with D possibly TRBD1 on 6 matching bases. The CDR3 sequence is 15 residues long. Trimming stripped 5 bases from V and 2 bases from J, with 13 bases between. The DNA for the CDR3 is TGTGCCAGCAGTCCGCACAGGGTTACTGGAAACACCATATATTTT. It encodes CASSPHRVTGNTIYF.

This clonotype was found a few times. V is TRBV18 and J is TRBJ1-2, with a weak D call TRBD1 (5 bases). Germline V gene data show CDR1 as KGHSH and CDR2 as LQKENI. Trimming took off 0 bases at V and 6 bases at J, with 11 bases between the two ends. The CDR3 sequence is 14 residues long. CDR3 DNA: TGTGCCAGCTCACCACCGGCGGGGGACGATGGCTACACCTTC. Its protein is CASSPPAGDDGYTF.

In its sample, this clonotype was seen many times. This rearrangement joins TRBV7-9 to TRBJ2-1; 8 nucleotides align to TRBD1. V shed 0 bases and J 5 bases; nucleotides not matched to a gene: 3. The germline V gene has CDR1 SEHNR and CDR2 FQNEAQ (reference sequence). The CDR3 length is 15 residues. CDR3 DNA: TGTGCCAGCAGCTTAGCCCAGGGGGCCAACAATGAGCAGTTCTTC. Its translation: CASSLAQGANNEQFF.

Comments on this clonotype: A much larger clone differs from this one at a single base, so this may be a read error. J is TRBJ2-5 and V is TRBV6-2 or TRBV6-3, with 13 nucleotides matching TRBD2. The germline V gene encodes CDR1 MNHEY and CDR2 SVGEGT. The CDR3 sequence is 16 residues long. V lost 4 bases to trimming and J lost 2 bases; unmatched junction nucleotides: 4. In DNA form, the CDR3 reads TGTGCCAGCAGTTCGGGACTAGCGGGGAGACAAGAGACCCAGTACTTC. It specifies CASSSGLAGRQETQYF.

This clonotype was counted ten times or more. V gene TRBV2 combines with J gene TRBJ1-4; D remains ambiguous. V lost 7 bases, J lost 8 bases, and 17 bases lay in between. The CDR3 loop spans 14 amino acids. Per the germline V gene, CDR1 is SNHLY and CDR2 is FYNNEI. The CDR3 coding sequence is TGTGCCAGCAATAGTATACGCGGACGAGAAAAACTGTTTTTT. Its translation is CASNSIRGREKLFF.

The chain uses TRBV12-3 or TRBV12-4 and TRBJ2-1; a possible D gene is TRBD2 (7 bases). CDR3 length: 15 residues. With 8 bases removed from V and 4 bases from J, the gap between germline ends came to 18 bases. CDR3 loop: CASRLGGQRYNEQFF. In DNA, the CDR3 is TGTGCCAGCCGTCTCGGGGGGCAGCGGTACAATGAGCAGTTCTTC.

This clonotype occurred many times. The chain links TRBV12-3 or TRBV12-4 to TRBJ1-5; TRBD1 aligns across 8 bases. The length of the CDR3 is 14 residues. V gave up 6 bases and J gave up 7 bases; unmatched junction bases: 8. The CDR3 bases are TGTGCCAGCAGCACACAGGGGGAGAGGCAGCCCCAGCATTTT. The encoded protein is CASSTQGERQPQHF.

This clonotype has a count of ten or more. CDR3 DNA sequence: TGTGCCACCGGTTTGGGGGGGAGCACAGATACGCAGTATTTT. Its translation is CATGLGGSTDTQYF. The chain employs TRBV15 and TRBJ2-3, with TRBD2 matching over 7 bases. The germline CDR1 and CDR2 sequences are LNHNV and YYDKDF (reference sequence). V gave up 8 bases and J gave up 0 bases; unmatched junction bases: 5. The CDR3 spans 14 residues.

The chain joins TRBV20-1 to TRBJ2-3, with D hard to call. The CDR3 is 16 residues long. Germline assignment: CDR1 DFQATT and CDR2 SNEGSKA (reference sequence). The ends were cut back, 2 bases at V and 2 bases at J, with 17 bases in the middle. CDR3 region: CSARPFGGHPTDTQYF. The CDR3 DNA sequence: TGCAGTGCTAGACCCTTCGGCGGCCATCCCACAGATACGCAGTATTTT.

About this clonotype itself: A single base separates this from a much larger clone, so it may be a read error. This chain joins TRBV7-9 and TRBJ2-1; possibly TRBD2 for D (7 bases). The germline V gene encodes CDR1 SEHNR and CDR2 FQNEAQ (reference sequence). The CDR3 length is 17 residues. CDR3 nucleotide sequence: TGTGTCAGCAGCTCCCCCCGACTAGCCCGAGGGGGCAATGAGCAGTTCTTC. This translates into CVSSSPRLARGGNEQFF. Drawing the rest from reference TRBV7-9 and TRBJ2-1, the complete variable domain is DTGVSQNPRHKITKRGQNVTFRCDPISEHNRLYWYRQTLGQGPEFLTYFQNEAQLEKSRLLSDRFSAERPKGSFSTLEIQRTEQGDSAMYLCVSSSPRLARGGNEQFFGPGTRLTVL.

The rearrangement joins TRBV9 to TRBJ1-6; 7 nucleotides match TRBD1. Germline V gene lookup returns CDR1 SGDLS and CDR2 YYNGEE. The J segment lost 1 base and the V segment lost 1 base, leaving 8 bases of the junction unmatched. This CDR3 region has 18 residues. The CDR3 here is CASSVHHRGGSYNSPLHF. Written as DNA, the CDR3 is TGTGCCAGCAGCGTACATCACAGGGGAGGTTCCTATAATTCACCCCTCCACTTT.

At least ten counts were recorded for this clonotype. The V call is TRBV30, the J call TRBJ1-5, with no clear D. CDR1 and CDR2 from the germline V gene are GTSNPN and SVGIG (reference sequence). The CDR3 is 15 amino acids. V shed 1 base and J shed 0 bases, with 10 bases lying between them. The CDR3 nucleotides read TGTGCCTGGAGTGCCGGCCTCAATAGCAATCAGCCCCAGCATTTT. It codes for CAWSAGLNSNQPQHF.

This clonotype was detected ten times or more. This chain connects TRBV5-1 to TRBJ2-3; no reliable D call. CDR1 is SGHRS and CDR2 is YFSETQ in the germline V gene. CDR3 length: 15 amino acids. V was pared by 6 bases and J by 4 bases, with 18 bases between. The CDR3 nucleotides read TGCGCCAGCACCACCCCGGACGGCGCTTCAGATACGCAGTATTTT. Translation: CASTTPDGASDTQYF.

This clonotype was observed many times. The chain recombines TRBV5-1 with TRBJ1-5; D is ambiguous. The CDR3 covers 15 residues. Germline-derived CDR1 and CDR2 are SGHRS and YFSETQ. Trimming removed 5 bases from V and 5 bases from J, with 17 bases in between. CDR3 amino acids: CASRQGSGVYQPQHF. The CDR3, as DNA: TGCGCCAGCAGGCAAGGGTCCGGGGTTTATCAGCCCCAGCATTTT.

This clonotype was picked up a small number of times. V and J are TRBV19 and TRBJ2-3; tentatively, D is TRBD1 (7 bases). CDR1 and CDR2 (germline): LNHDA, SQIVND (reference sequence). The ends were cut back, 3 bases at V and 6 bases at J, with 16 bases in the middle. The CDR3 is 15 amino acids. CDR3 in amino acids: CASSISDRRADTQYF. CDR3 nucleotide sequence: TGTGCCAGTAGTATCTCGGACAGGAGGGCCGATACGCAGTATTTT. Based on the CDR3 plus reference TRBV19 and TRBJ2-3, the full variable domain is DGGITQSPKYLFRKEGQNVTLSCEQNLNHDAMYWYRQDPGQGLRLIYYSQIVNDFQKGDIAEGYSVSREKKESFPLTVTSAQKNPTAFYLCASSISDRRADTQYFGPGTRLTVL.